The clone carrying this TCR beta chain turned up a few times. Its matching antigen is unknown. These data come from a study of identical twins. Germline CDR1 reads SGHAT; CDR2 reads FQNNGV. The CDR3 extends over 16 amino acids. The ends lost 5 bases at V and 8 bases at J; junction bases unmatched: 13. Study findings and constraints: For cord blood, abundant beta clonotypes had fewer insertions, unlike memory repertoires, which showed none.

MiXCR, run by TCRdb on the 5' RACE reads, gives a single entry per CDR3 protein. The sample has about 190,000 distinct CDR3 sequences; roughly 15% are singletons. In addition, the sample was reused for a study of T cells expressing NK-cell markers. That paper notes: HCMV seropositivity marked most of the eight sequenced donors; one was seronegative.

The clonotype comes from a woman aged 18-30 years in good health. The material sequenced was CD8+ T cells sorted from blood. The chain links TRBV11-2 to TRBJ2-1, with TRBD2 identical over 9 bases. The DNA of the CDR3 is TGTGCCAGCAGCCCGACGGTGGCGGGAGGGTTGGATGAGCAGTTCTTC. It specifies CASSPTVAGGLDEQFF.